The rows below give T cell receptor beta chains drawn from one sample of a study of blood T cell repertoires in COVID-19. Clones were read by immunoSEQ multiplex PCR, and TCRdb kept only the in-frame ones, dropping some. The repertoire has approximately 300,000 clones, more than 80% of them found once; the top ten carry more than 6%. Sequences were obtained from peripheral blood. Receptor source: a woman aged 30 to 39 with COVID-19, enrolled during active disease. The CDR3 runs from the conserved cysteine through the conserved F or W. A D gene is named only where the DNA matches it firmly. Clone size, where shown, is once, few, many, or a class for clones that have expanded.

CDR3nt: TGTGCCAGTACGGGAGAAGGCTACGAGCAGTACTTC
CDR3aa: CASTGEGYEQYF
j_gene: TRBJ2-7
d_gene: NA
v_gene: TRBV19
abundance: NA

CDR3nt: TGTGCCAGCAGGGACGGACAGACCGTCAATCAGCCCCAGCATTTT
CDR3aa: CASRDGQTVNQPQHF
j_gene: TRBJ1-5
d_gene: NA
v_gene: TRBV2
abundance: few

CDR3nt: TGTGCCATCAGTGGGTCAGCCTCTGGAAACACCATATATTTT
CDR3aa: CAISGSASGNTIYF
j_gene: TRBJ1-3
d_gene: NA
v_gene: TRBV10-3
abundance: few

CDR3nt: TGTGCCAGTAGTATGGCGGGGCGAGGTGAGCAGTTCTTC
CDR3aa: CASSMAGRGEQFF
j_gene: TRBJ2-1
d_gene: NA
v_gene: TRBV19
abundance: NA

CDR3nt: TGTGCCAGCAGCGCAGGGACAGGGGCAGAGACCCAGTACTTC
CDR3aa: CASSAGTGAETQYF
j_gene: TRBJ2-5
d_gene: TRBD1
v_gene: TRBV5-5
abundance: NA

CDR3nt: TGTGCCAGCTCACTCCCGGGACAGAGACACTATGGCTACACCTTC
CDR3aa: CASSLPGQRHYGYTF
j_gene: TRBJ1-2
d_gene: TRBD1
v_gene: TRBV18
abundance: NA

CDR3nt: TGTGCCAGCAGCTTATCGGGAGGGGAGAATGAGCAGTTCTTC
CDR3aa: CASSLSGGENEQFF
j_gene: TRBJ2-1
d_gene: TRBD2
v_gene: TRBV5-4
abundance: NA

CDR3nt: TGCGCCAGCAGCCAAGGGTTGGTATCGGGAGGGCTGTCGGGGGAGCAGTACTTC
CDR3aa: CASSQGLVSGGLSGEQYF
j_gene: TRBJ2-7
d_gene: TRBD2
v_gene: TRBV4-3
abundance: NA

CDR3nt: TGTGCCAGCAGCTTAGGTGGCTGGCTGGCAGATACGCAGTATTTT
CDR3aa: CASSLGGWLADTQYF
j_gene: TRBJ2-3
d_gene: NA
v_gene: TRBV7-9
abundance: few

CDR3nt: TGTGCCAGCAGCCTCCGGGACAGGGCTAACGGCTACACCTTC
CDR3aa: CASSLRDRANGYTF
j_gene: TRBJ1-2
d_gene: TRBD1
v_gene: TRBV5-6
abundance: NA

CDR3nt: TGTGCCACCAGCAGAGTGTGGCAGGGGTCAGATACGCAGTATTTT
CDR3aa: CATSRVWQGSDTQYF
j_gene: TRBJ2-3
d_gene: NA
v_gene: TRBV15
abundance: NA

CDR3nt: TGTGCCAGTAGTGCCCGACAGGGGAGCTCTGGGGCCAACGTCCTGACTTTC
CDR3aa: CASSARQGSSGANVLTF
j_gene: TRBJ2-6
d_gene: TRBD1
v_gene: TRBV19
abundance: NA

CDR3nt: TGTGCCTCCAACTCGGGAAGCGGGGTTTCCTACGAGCAGTACTTC
CDR3aa: CASNSGSGVSYEQYF
j_gene: TRBJ2-7
d_gene: TRBD2
v_gene: TRBV30
abundance: NA

CDR3nt: TGCGCCAGCAGCTACGTCGGGGAGGGCCCTCGAGAGACCCAGTACTTC
CDR3aa: CASSYVGEGPRETQYF
j_gene: TRBJ2-5
d_gene: TRBD2
v_gene: TRBV5-1
abundance: NA

CDR3nt: TGTGCCAGCAGCTTAGAGTACGGGGATTGGTCCTACGAGCAGTACTTC
CDR3aa: CASSLEYGDWSYEQYF
j_gene: TRBJ2-7
d_gene: NA
v_gene: TRBV7-2
abundance: few

CDR3nt: TGCGCCAGCAGCCTAGGGGGTGAGATCCGTAGGACTGAAGCTTTCTTT
CDR3aa: CASSLGGEIRRTEAFF
j_gene: TRBJ1-1
d_gene: NA
v_gene: TRBV10-2
abundance: NA

CDR3nt: TGTGCCAGCAGCAAAGTACAGCAGCCCCAGCATTTT
CDR3aa: CASSKVQQPQHF
j_gene: TRBJ1-5
d_gene: NA
v_gene: TRBV21-1
abundance: once

CDR3nt: TGTGCCAGCAGCTTAGAGACAGGAAGGGCAGAGACCCAGTACTTC
CDR3aa: CASSLETGRAETQYF
j_gene: TRBJ2-5
d_gene: NA
v_gene: TRBV7-2
abundance: NA

CDR3nt: TGCAGCGTAGACGGACTAGCGGGAGCCTCGATCCAAGAGACCCAGTACTTC
CDR3aa: CSVDGLAGASIQETQYF
j_gene: TRBJ2-5
d_gene: TRBD2
v_gene: TRBV29-1
abundance: NA

CDR3nt: TGTGCCAGTTCTAATTACTACGAGCAGTACTTC
CDR3aa: CASSNYYEQYF
j_gene: TRBJ2-7
d_gene: NA
v_gene: TRBV19
abundance: NA

CDR3nt: TGTGCCAGCAGCGGGGGACGGGGGAGGACTGAAGCTTTCTTT
CDR3aa: CASSGGRGRTEAFF
j_gene: TRBJ1-1
d_gene: NA
v_gene: TRBV7-9
abundance: once

CDR3nt: TGTGCCAGCAGCTTTACAGCGGGACAGGGGTACACCGGGGAGCTGTTTTTT
CDR3aa: CASSFTAGQGYTGELFF
j_gene: TRBJ2-2
d_gene: TRBD1
v_gene: TRBV5-4
abundance: NA

CDR3nt: TGTGCCAGCAGTTACTCGGCTAGCGGGAGGGCCAACGAGCAGTACTTC
CDR3aa: CASSYSASGRANEQYF
j_gene: TRBJ2-7
d_gene: TRBD2
v_gene: TRBV6-6
abundance: NA

CDR3nt: TGTGCCAGCAGCTTAGGGGGGCCAGGACGGGGTGAAGCTTTCTTT
CDR3aa: CASSLGGPGRGEAFF
j_gene: TRBJ1-1
d_gene: NA
v_gene: TRBV11-3
abundance: NA

CDR3nt: TGTGCCAGCAGTGGACTAGCGGCCTCCAAGACCCAGTACTTC
CDR3aa: CASSGLAASKTQYF
j_gene: TRBJ2-5
d_gene: TRBD2
v_gene: TRBV2
abundance: NA

CDR3nt: TGTGCCAGCAGCCAAGGGACTAGCGGGGAGTACAATGAGCAGTTCTTC
CDR3aa: CASSQGTSGEYNEQFF
j_gene: TRBJ2-1
d_gene: TRBD2
v_gene: TRBV7-6
abundance: NA

CDR3nt: TGCAGCGTTTGGACAGTAAGAGCTTTCTTT
CDR3aa: CSVWTVRAFF
j_gene: TRBJ1-1
d_gene: NA
v_gene: TRBV29-1
abundance: NA